This T cell receptor beta chain was sequenced in a study of patients and donors after allogeneic stem cell transplantation. A single record per CDR3 protein comes from TCRdb applying MiXCR to the RT-PCR reads. The data show 920,000 or so distinct CDR3 sequences, approximately 19% seen once. V was shortened by 5 bases and J by 0 bases, with 22 bases between the two germline ends. This CDR3 contains 18 residues. Germline V CDR1 and CDR2: SNHLY, FYNNEI. The sequence derives from a human donor who was either an allogeneic HSCT recipient or a stem cell or donor lymphocyte infusion donor (not recorded which). It is not recorded whose cells these are; they may come from a transplant donor. The chain links TRBV2 to TRBJ1-2, with D maybe TRBD1 (5 bases). The sample was blood, either unsorted or a sorted T cell fraction (not recorded which). The CDR3, as DNA: TGTGCCAGCAGTCCCTTATGGGGGGGTGAACTCACTAACTATGGCTACACCTTC. This sequence encodes CASSPLWGGELTNYGYTF.